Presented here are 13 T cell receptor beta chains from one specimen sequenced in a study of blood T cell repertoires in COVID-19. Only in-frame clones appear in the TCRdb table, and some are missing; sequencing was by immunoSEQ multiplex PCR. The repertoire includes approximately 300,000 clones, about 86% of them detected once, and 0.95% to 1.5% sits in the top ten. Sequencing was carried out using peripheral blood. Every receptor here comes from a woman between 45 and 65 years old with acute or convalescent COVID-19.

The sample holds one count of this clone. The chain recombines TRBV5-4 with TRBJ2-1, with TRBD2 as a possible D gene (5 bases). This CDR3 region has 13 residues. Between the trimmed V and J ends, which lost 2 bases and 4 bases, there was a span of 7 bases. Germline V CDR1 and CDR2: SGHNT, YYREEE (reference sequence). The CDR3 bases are TGTGCCAGCAGCTTAACTAGTTACAATGAGCAGTTCTTC. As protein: CASSLTSYNEQFF. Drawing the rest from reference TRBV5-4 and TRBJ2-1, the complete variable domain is ETGVTQSPTHLIKTRGQQVTLRCSSQSGHNTVSWYQQALGQGPQFIFQYYREEENGRGNFPPRFSGLQFPNYSSELNVNALELDDSALYLCASSLTSYNEQFFGPGTRLTVL.

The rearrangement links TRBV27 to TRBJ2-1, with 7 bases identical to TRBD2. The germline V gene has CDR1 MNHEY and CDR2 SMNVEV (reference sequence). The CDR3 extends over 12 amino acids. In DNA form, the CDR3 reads TGTGCAACCGCGGGAGTCTACAATGAGCAGTTCTTC. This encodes CATAGVYNEQFF.

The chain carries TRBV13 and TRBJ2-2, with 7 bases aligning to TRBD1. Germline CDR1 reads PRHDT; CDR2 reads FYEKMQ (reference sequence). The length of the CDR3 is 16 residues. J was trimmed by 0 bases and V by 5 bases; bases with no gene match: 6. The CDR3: CASSPNRGTNTGELFF. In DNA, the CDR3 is TGTGCCAGCAGCCCGAACAGGGGAACGAACACCGGGGAGCTGTTTTTT.

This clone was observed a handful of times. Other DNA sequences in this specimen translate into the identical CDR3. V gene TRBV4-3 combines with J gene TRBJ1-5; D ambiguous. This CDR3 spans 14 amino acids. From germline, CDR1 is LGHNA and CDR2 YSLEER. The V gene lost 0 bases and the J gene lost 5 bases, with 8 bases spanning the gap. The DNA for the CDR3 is TGCGCCAGCAGCCAAGATCGGGGTTATCAGCCCCAGCATTTT. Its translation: CASSQDRGYQPQHF.

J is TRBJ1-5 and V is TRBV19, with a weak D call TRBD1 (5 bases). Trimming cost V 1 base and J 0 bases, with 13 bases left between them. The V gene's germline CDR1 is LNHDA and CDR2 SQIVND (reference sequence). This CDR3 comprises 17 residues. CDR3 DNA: TGTGCCAGTAGTATAGGGATAGGGGCGTATAGCAATCAGCCCCAGCATTTT. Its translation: CASSIGIGAYSNQPQHF. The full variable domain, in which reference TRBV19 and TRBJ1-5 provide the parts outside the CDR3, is DGGITQSPKYLFRKEGQNVTLSCEQNLNHDAMYWYRQDPGQGLRLIYYSQIVNDFQKGDIAEGYSVSREKKESFPLTVTSAQKNPTAFYLCASSIGIGAYSNQPQHFGDGTRLSIL.

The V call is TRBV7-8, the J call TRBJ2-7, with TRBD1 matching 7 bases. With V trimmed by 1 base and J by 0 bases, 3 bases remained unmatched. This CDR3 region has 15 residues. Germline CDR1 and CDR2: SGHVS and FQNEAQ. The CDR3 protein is CASSLVQGSSYEQYF. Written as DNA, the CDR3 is TGTGCCAGCAGCTTAGTACAGGGGAGCTCCTACGAGCAGTACTTC.

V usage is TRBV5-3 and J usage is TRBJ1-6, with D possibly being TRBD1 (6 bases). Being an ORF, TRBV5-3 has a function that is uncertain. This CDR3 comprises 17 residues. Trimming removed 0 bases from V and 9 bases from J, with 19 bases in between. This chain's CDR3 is CARSLVGGRACGSPLHF. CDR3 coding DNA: TGTGCCAGAAGCTTGGTAGGGGGAAGGGCGTGTGGTTCACCCCTCCACTTT.

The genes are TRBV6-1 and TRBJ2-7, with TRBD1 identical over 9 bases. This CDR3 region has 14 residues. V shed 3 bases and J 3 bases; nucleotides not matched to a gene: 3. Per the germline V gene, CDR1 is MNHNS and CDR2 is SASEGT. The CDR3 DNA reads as TGTGCCAGCAGTGAGACAGGGGGGATCTACGAGCAGTACTTC. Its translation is CASSETGGIYEQYF.

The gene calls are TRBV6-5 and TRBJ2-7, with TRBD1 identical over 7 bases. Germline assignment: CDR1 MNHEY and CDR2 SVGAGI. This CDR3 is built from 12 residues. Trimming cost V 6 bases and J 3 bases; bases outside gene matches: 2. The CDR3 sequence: CASRGQIYEQYF. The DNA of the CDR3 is TGTGCCAGCAGGGGACAGATCTACGAGCAGTACTTC.

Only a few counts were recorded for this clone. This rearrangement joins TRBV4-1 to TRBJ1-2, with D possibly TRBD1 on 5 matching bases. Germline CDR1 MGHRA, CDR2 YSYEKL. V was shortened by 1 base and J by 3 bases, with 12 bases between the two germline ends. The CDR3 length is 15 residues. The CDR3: CASSQGDGTDYGYTF. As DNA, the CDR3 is TGCGCCAGCAGCCAAGGGGACGGGACTGACTATGGCTACACCTTC.

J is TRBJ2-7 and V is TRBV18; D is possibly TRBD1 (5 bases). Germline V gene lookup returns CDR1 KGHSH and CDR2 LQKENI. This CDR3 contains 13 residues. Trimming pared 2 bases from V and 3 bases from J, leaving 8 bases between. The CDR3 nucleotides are TGTGCCAGCTCACCAGGGGCTAACTACGAGCAGTACTTC. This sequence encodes CASSPGANYEQYF.

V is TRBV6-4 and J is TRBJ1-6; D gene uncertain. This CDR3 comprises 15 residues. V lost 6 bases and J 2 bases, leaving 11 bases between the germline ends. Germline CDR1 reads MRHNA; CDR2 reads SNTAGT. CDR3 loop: CASSPGTAYNSPLHF. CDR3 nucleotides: TGTGCCAGCAGCCCAGGAACAGCCTATAATTCACCCCTCCACTTT.

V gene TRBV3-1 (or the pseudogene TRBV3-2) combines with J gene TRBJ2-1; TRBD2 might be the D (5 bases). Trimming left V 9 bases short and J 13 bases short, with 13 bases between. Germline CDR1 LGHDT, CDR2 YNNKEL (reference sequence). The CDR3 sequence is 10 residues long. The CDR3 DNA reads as TGTGCCAGGCCTACTAGTCCCCAGTTCTTC. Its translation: CARPTSPQFF.